The 3 T cell receptor beta chains presented below share a single source sample, sequenced in a study of monozygotic twins with inflammatory bowel disease. TCRdb reprocessed the 5' RACE reads, keeping one entry per CDR3 protein, no DNA. This sample contains under 350,000 distinct CDR3 sequences. Sequences were obtained from blood. These receptors all come from a human donor with ulcerative colitis or Crohn's disease, or a healthy co-twin of an affected twin (not recorded which).

The chain links TRBV9 to TRBJ2-1. This CDR3 has 15 residues. Germline V gene lookup returns CDR1 SGDLS and CDR2 YYNGEE. CDR3 protein: CASSVDPVGYNEQFF.

The CDR3 protein is CSVKSSGVPNEQFF. This chain links TRBV20-1 with TRBJ2-1; as DNA is missing, the TRBD2 call by TCRdb cannot be tested. The CDR3 consists of 14 residues. Germline CDR1 is DFQATT and CDR2 is SNEGSKA (reference sequence).

The chain is built from TRBV6-5 and TRBJ1-6. Germline CDR1 reads MNHEY; CDR2 reads SVGAGI. This CDR3 is 14 amino acids long. The CDR3 loop reads CASSSYARQRPLHF.